One sample yielded the 5 T cell receptor beta chains listed below, sequenced in a study of blood T cell repertoires in COVID-19 (TCRdb year 2020). Library creation used the immunoSEQ multiplex PCR assay. The source is immuneACCESS, and TCRdb retained only in-frame sequences with V and J called. Part of the clones is not carried over; for the studies checked, unresolved V genes explain less than half of this, and the remainder is unexplained. Counted in this sample were 300,000 to 400,000 clones; 65% to 90% of them appeared once. The ten largest clonotypes hold about 7.6% of the sample. The sample was peripheral blood. Receptors were obtained from an older woman with COVID-19, enrolled during active disease.

This chain's CDR3 is CASSPETGPYEQYF. For the CDR3, the DNA is TGCGCCAGCAGCCCTGAGACAGGGCCCTACGAGCAGTACTTC. The chain has TRBV4-3 and TRBJ2-7; 7 bases match TRBD1. The CDR3 is made up of 14 amino acids. CDR1 and CDR2 (germline): LGHNA, YSLEER. Trimming took 4 bases from V and 2 from J; bases not matched to a gene: 5.

J is TRBJ2-1 and V is TRBV2, with 11 bases fitting TRBD2. V shed 6 bases and J 10 bases; nucleotides not matched to a gene: 8. The germline gives CDR1 SNHLY, CDR2 FYNNEI. The CDR3 sequence is 14 residues long. The CDR3 DNA sequence: TGTGCCAGCAGCCCATATGGGACTAGCGGCGAGCAGTTCTTC. It is translated as CASSPYGTSGEQFF.

The V gene is TRBV5-6, the J gene TRBJ1-4, with TRBD1 matching 7 bases. This CDR3 is 15 amino acids long. Germline V gene lookup returns CDR1 SGHDT and CDR2 YYEEEE. With 3 bases clipped from V and 3 bases from J, the junction kept 5 bases outside the gene matches. CDR3 DNA: TGTGCCAGCAGCTACGACAGGGCCCCTAATGAAAAACTGTTTTTT. Protein: CASSYDRAPNEKLFF.

This clone was seen once. J is TRBJ1-4 and V is TRBV6-5; D perhaps matches TRBD1 (6 bases). The CDR3 sequence is 12 residues long. CDR1 is MNHEY, CDR2 SVGAGI, per germline. Trimming removed 9 bases at V and 5 bases at J, with 10 bases between. CDR3 in amino acids: CASQGTNEKLFF. The CDR3 DNA reads TGTGCCAGTCAGGGGACGAATGAAAAACTGTTTTTT.

The CDR3 protein is CASSSTRNEQFF. In nucleotides, the CDR3 is TGTGCCAGCAGTTCTACGAGAAATGAGCAGTTCTTC. This chain links TRBV12-3 or TRBV12-4 with TRBJ2-1; D gene unclear. This CDR3 is built from 12 residues. V was clipped by 4 bases and J by 7 bases, with 8 bases between them.